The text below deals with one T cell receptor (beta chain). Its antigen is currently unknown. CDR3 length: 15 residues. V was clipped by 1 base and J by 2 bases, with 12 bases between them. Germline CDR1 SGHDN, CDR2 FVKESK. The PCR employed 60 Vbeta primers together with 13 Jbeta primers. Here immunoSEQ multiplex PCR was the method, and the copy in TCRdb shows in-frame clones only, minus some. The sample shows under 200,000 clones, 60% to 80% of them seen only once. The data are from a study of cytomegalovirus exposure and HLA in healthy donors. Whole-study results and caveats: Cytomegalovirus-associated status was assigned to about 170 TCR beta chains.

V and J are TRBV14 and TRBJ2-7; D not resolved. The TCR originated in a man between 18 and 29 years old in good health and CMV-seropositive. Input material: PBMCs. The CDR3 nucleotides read TGTGCCAGCAGCCAAGGTCTAGTGCCGACCTACGAGCAGTACTTC. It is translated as CASSQGLVPTYEQYF.